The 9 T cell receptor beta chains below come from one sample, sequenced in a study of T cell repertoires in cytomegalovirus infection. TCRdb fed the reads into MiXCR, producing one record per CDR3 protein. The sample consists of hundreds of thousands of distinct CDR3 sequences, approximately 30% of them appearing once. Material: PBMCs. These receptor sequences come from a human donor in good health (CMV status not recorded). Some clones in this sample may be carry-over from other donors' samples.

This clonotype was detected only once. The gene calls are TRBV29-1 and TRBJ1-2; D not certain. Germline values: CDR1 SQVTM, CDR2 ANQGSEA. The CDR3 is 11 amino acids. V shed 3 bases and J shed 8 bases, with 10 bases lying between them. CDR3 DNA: TGCAGCGTTGAGGGCCGGGGAGGCTACACCTTC. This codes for CSVEGRGGYTF.

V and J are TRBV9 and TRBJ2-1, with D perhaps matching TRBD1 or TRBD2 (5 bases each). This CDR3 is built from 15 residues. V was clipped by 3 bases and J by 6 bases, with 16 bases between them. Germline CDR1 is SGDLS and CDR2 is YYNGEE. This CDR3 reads CASSGRTPQGNEQFF. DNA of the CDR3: TGTGCCAGCAGCGGACGGACTCCTCAGGGCAATGAGCAGTTCTTC.

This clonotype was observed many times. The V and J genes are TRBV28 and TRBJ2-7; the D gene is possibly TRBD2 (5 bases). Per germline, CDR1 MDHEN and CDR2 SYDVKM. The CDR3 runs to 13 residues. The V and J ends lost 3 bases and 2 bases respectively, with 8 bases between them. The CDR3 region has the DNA TGTGCCAGCAGTTTTTCCGGGGCCTACGAGCAGTACTTC. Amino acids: CASSFSGAYEQYF.

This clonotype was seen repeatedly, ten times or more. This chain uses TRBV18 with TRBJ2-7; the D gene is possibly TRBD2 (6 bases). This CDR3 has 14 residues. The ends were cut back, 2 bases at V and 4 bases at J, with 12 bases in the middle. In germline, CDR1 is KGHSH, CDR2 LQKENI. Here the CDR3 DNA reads TGTGCCAGCTCACCAAGGCAGGGAGGTTACGAGCAGTACTTC. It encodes CASSPRQGGYEQYF.

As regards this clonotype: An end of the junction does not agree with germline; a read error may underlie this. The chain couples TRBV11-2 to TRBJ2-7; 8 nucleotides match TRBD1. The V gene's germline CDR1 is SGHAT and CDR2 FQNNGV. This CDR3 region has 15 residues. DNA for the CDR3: TGTGCCAGCAGCGAACGGACAGGGTGCCCCTACGAGCATTACTTC. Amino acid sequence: CASSERTGCPYEHYF.

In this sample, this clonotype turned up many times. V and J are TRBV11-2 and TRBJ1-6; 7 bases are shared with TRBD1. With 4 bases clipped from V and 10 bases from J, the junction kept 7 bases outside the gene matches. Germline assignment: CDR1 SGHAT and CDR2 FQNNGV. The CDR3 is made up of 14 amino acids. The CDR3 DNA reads TGTGCCAGCAGCTCCCGACAGGGCGTATCACCCCTCCACTTT. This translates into CASSSRQGVSPLHF.

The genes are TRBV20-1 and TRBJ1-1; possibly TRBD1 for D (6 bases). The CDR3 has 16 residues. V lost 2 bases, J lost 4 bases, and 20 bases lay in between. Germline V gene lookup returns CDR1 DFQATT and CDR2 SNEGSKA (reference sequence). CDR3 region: CSARNHQTGLATEAFF. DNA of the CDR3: TGCAGTGCTAGAAATCATCAGACAGGATTGGCCACTGAAGCTTTCTTT.

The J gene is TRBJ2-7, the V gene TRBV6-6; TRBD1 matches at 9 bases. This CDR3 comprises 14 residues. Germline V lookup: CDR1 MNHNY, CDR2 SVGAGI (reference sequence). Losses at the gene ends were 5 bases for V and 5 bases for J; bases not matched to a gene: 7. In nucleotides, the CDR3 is TGTGCCAGCAGTCTGGACGACAGGGGGGACGAGCAGTACTTC. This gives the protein CASSLDDRGDEQYF.

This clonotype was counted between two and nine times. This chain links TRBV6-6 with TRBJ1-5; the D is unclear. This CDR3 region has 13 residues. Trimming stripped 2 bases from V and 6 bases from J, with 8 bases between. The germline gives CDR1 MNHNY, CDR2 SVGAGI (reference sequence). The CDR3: CASSYRGGQPQHF. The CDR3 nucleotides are TGTGCCAGCAGTTACAGAGGCGGTCAGCCCCAGCATTTT.